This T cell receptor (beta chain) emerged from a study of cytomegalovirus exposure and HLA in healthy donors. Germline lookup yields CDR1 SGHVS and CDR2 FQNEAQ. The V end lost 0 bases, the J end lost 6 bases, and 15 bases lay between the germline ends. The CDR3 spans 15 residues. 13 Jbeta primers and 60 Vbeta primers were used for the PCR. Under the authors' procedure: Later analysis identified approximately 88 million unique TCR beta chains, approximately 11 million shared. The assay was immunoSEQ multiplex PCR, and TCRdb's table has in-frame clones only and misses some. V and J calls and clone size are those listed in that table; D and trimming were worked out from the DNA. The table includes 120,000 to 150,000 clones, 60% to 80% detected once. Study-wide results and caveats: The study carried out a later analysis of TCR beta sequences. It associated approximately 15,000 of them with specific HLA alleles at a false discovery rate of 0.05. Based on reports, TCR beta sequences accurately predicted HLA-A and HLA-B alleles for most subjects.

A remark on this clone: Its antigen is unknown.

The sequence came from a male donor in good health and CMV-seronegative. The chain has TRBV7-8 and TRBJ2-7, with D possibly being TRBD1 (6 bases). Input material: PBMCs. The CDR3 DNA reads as TGTGCCAGCAGCTTAGCGCTTCAGGGGACGGGCGAGCAGTACTTC. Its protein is CASSLALQGTGEQYF.